This T cell receptor beta chain is drawn from a study of cytomegalovirus exposure and HLA in healthy donors. This CDR3 is 13 amino acids long. V gave up 2 bases and J gave up 1 base, with 6 bases separating them. The germline V gene encodes CDR1 SGHRS and CDR2 YFSETQ. Of note for this clone: The sample has other DNA sequences that encode this CDR3 too.

The PCR had 60 Vbeta and 13 Jbeta primers. Sequencing used immunoSEQ multiplex PCR; TCRdb keeps in-frame clones, though not all of them. The sample has some 150,000 clones. The source is a woman between 18 and 29 years old in good health and CMV-seronegative. The chain uses TRBV5-1 and TRBJ1-1; D is ambiguous. The sample taken for sequencing was PBMCs. CDR3 sequence reads: CASSFAGNTEAFF. CDR3 coding DNA: TGCGCCAGCAGCTTCGCAGGGAACACTGAAGCTTTCTTT.